This is a list of T cell receptor beta chains from one sample in a study of identical twins. TCRdb re-called the 5' RACE reads through MiXCR, storing one row per CDR3 protein. This table holds around 490,000 distinct CDR3 sequences, approximately 14% found once. This same sample was also part of a study on yellow fever vaccine responses in identical twins.

The sequenced material came from CD4+ T cells sorted from blood. These receptors were taken from a young woman in good health. Each CDR3 is given with its conserved first and last residue. D genes are given only for firm matches.

>TRBJ2-6|20|TRBV5-1|TRBD1
CASSLYRLQGNHSGANVLTF
>TRBJ2-7|15|TRBV5-1|NA
CASSLDSDPSYEQYF
>TRBJ1-4|14|TRBV5-1|NA
CASSPGTGREKLFF
>TRBJ2-2|16|TRBV3-1|TRBD2
CASSQGSWSGGGELFF
>TRBJ2-1|15|TRBV27|TRBD2
CASSLASGVKYEQFF
>TRBJ1-2|13|TRBV12-3/TRBV12-4|NA
CASSLGVGGGYTF
>TRBJ2-1|13|TRBV7-2|NA
CASRNTGLNEQFF
>TRBJ2-3|14|TRBV5-1|TRBD2
CASSPGLAIDTQYF
>TRBJ2-1|17|TRBV6-1|NA
CASSDWQDPLSYNEQFF
>TRBJ2-5|17|TRBV3-1|NA
CASSQVGSRASEETQYF
>TRBJ2-7|14|TRBV29-1|TRBD1
CSVTGGKGSYEQYF
>TRBJ2-3|18|TRBV5-5|NA
CASSSRDPRDKQTDTQYF
>TRBJ1-6|15|TRBV6-5|TRBD1
CASSYKTNRGTPLHF
>TRBJ2-1|18|TRBV5-1|TRBD2
CASSFQRGGKPDYNEQFF
>TRBJ2-1|16|TRBV6-1|TRBD2
CASSELAGASYNEQFF
>TRBJ1-1|13|TRBV28|TRBD1
CASSYRGLTEAFF
>TRBJ2-3|13|TRBV29-1|NA
CSVVGTLTDTQYF
>TRBJ2-3|14|TRBV24-1|NA
CATSGSGNTDTQYF